This T cell receptor beta chain was retrieved from a study of Tregs in tolerant kidney transplant recipients. Study outcomes and limitations: This study did not directly address biological reproducibility.

Unstimulated regulatory T cells (CD4+CD25+CD127-), CD4+CD25- non-regulatory cells, CD4 and CD8 cells were FACS-sorted from thawed PBMCs. Worth noting for this clone: Its specificity is not known.

Using immunoSEQ multiplex PCR, the repertoire was profiled, and TCRdb retains in-frame clones only, with some absent. This table holds roughly 250,000 clones, about 80% found once. V was trimmed by 2 bases and J by 7 bases, leaving 12 bases between them. There are 14 residues in the CDR3. Germline lookup yields CDR1 SGHRS and CDR2 YFSETQ. This rearrangement joins TRBV5-1 to TRBJ1-4; D is ambiguous. The sequencing input was CD4+ T cells from blood. The clonotype originates from a human donor in good health. In nucleotides, the CDR3 is TGCGCCAGCAGCTTTGGCGAGTTGGGTGAAAAACTGTTTTTT. It specifies CASSFGELGEKLFF.